The 14 T cell receptor beta chains presented below share a single source sample, sequenced in a study of T cell changes during pregnancy in multiple sclerosis (dated by TCRdb to about 2019). Library preparation employed the immunoSEQ multiplex PCR assay. Held by TCRdb, this immuneACCESS table contains in-frame sequences only and omits some clones. Under half of the omission traces to an unresolved V gene where checked; the cause of the rest is unknown. The sample contains 60,000 to 70,000 clones, 91% of them found a single time. The ten biggest clones cover approximately 1.4% of the sample. The source was peripheral blood, collected after pregnancy. These receptors originate from a female donor in good health, enrolled as a control in a pregnancy study.

The chain joins TRBV5-1 to TRBJ1-4, with D maybe TRBD1 (5 bases). The length of the CDR3 is 15 residues. Trimming left V 2 bases short and J 0 bases short, with 8 bases between. Germline CDR1 is SGHRS and CDR2 is YFSETQ. For the CDR3, the DNA is TGCGCCAGCAGCTTTACAGGACCAACTAATGAAAAACTGTTTTTT. Translation gives CASSFTGPTNEKLFF. The whole variable domain, remainder taken from reference TRBV5-1 and TRBJ1-4, is KAGVTQTPRYLIKTRGQQVTLSCSPISGHRSVSWYQQTPGQGLQFLFEYFSETQRNKGNFPGRFSGRQFSNSRSEMNVSTLELGDSALYLCASSFTGPTNEKLFFGSGTQLSVL.

The chain is built from TRBV29-1 and TRBJ2-7, with a tentative D call TRBD1 (5 bases). Germline V gene sequence: CDR1 SQVTM, CDR2 ANQGSEA. V gave up 0 bases and J gave up 7 bases, with 13 bases separating them. CDR3 length: 13 amino acids. The CDR3 coding sequence is TGCAGCGTTGAAGAAGTACCCTCAGGGGAGCAGTACTTC. Its translation: CSVEEVPSGEQYF.

V and J are TRBV7-3 and TRBJ2-1; 12 bases agree with TRBD2. The length of the CDR3 is 15 residues. The ends lost 4 bases at V and 9 bases at J; junction bases unmatched: 7. In germline, CDR1 is SGHTA, CDR2 FQGTGA. Written as DNA, the CDR3 is TGTGCCAGCAGCTCCAGACTAGCGGGGGTTGGTGAGCAGTTCTTC. Its translation is CASSSRLAGVGEQFF.

The rearrangement uses TRBV2 and TRBJ2-5; TRBD2 matches 13 bases. Trimming cost V 6 bases and J 10 bases; bases outside gene matches: 2. The CDR3 consists of 12 residues. Germline-derived CDR1 and CDR2 are SNHLY and FYNNEI. The CDR3 protein is CASRTSGGIQYF. The CDR3 nucleotides are TGTGCCAGCAGGACTAGCGGGGGGATCCAGTACTTC.

The chain links TRBV6-5 to TRBJ1-4; the D is unclear. Trimming stripped 0 bases from V and 6 bases from J, with 8 bases between. CDR1 MNHEY and CDR2 SVGAGI come from the germline V gene. The CDR3 contains 14 residues. The CDR3 DNA is TGTGCCAGCAGTTACTCCCTCCCTCATGAAAAACTGTTTTTT. Protein sequence: CASSYSLPHEKLFF.

The CDR3 DNA sequence: TGTGCCACCAGCAGAGATAGCCGCAGGAACACCGGGGAGCTGTTTTTT. Its protein product is CATSRDSRRNTGELFF. The rearrangement links TRBV15 to TRBJ2-2, with D unresolved. The V end was cut by 0 bases, the J end by 1 base, with 9 bases between. This CDR3 region has 16 residues. Germline assignment: CDR1 LNHNV and CDR2 YYDKDF (reference sequence).

The table lists this clone with many counts. This CDR3 is CASSQDPSGGYNEQFF. The CDR3 DNA follows: TGTGCCAGCAGCCAAGACCCTAGCGGGGGTTACAATGAGCAGTTCTTC. The rearrangement joins TRBV4-2 to TRBJ2-1; 10 nucleotides align to TRBD2. The CDR3 covers 16 residues. J gave up 4 bases and V 0 bases, and 3 bases lay outside the gene matches. Germline loops: CDR1 LGHNA, CDR2 YNFKEQ.

The J gene is TRBJ2-7, the V gene TRBV7-9, with D maybe TRBD2 (5 bases). The V end was cut by 4 bases, the J end by 2 bases, with 15 bases between. CDR1 and CDR2 from the germline V gene are SEHNR and FQNEAQ (reference sequence). The CDR3 spans 15 residues. CDR3: CASSSSGRAPYEQYF. The CDR3 nucleotides are TGTGCCAGCAGCTCCTCTGGGCGGGCTCCCTACGAGCAGTACTTC.

The chain has TRBV11-3 and TRBJ1-1, with D maybe TRBD1 (6 bases). The CDR3 loop spans 13 amino acids. Trimming cost V 3 bases and J 5 bases, with 10 bases left between them. Germline assignment: CDR1 SGHNT and CDR2 YENEEA. The CDR3 loop reads CASSLGAGTEAFF. CDR3 in DNA: TGTGCCAGCAGCTTGGGGGCAGGGACTGAAGCTTTCTTT.

The CDR3 coding sequence is TGTGCCAGCAGCTTAAGTGTGGTTTTAGCGGGGGCAGATACGCAGTATTTT. Residues: CASSLSVVLAGADTQYF. The chain recombines TRBV7-2 with TRBJ2-3; 9 bases map to TRBD2. There are 17 residues in the CDR3. The germline gives CDR1 SGHTA, CDR2 FQGNSA. Germline trimming cut 2 bases from V and 4 bases from J; bases unmatched to any gene: 10.

This clone was detected only once. V usage is TRBV4-3 and J usage is TRBJ2-2; D unresolved. CDR1 and CDR2 from the germline V gene are LGHNA and YSLEER. Trimming left V 1 base short and J 0 bases short, with 6 bases between. CDR3 length: 15 residues. The CDR3 nucleotides read TGCGCCAGCAGCCAAGTGGCGGCGAACACCGGGGAGCTGTTTTTT. The encoded protein is CASSQVAANTGELFF.

This sequence joins TRBV7-9 and TRBJ2-1, with TRBD2 matching 11 bases. This CDR3 is 17 amino acids long. Trimming cost V 5 bases and J 4 bases; bases outside gene matches: 10. In germline, CDR1 is SEHNR, CDR2 FQNEAQ (reference sequence). CDR3: CASSHVAGGRLYNEQFF. The DNA of the CDR3 is TGTGCCAGCAGCCACGTAGCGGGGGGGAGGTTGTACAATGAGCAGTTCTTC. Combining the CDR3 with reference TRBV7-9 and TRBJ2-1 gives the whole variable domain DTGVSQNPRHKITKRGQNVTFRCDPISEHNRLYWYRQTLGQGPEFLTYFQNEAQLEKSRLLSDRFSAERPKGSFSTLEIQRTEQGDSAMYLCASSHVAGGRLYNEQFFGPGTRLTVL.

V gene TRBV5-1 combines with J gene TRBJ2-5; TRBD1 matches at 8 bases. With V trimmed by 2 bases and J by 4 bases, 7 bases remained unmatched. CDR3 length: 15 amino acids. Looked up from germline, CDR1 is SGHRS and CDR2 is YFSETQ. CDR3 coding DNA: TGCGCCAGCAGCTTAGGGCAGGGGGCTCTAGAGACCCAGTACTTC. Its protein product is CASSLGQGALETQYF.

The chain carries TRBV18 and TRBJ1-3, with a possible D match to TRBD1 (6 bases). The CDR3 contains 16 residues. Trimming left V 3 bases short and J 0 bases short, with 12 bases between. CDR1 is KGHSH, CDR2 LQKENI, per germline. CDR3 amino acids: CASSPIDRNSGNTIYF. The CDR3 DNA sequence: TGTGCCAGCTCACCTATTGACAGGAACTCTGGAAACACCATATATTTT.